This TCR beta chain was documented in a study of blood T cells in healthy people across ages (dated by TCRdb to between 2014 and 2017). Regarding the study in general: In model experiments, template switching captured about one uniquely barcoded TCR beta cDNA molecule for every two T cells. The study measured age-related changes in TCR beta repertoire diversity using deep sequencing normalized with unique cDNA molecular identifiers. Four age groups were formed from the donors: young (average about 16 years), middle-aged (approximately 40), aged (about 62) and long-lived (around 82). For two donors (one aged 18 to 29 and one aged 80 or older), the study analyzed two additional independent replicas of 1 million unique cDNA reads from the same blood draw. To avoid experimental bias, donors of different ages were randomly spread across the sequencing lanes.

Systemically healthy Caucasian individuals from Russia, some 36 in total and aged roughly 6 to 90 years, were included as donors. Roughly 10 milliliters of peripheral blood were collected from each donor into EDTA-treated Vacutainer tubes. Ficoll-Paque density-gradient centrifugation was used to isolate PBMCs, with at least 7 million per sample. Total RNA, at least 5 micrograms per sample, was extracted from PBMCs with Trizol reagent. The percentages of naive CD45RAhigh/CD27high T cells were determined by flow cytometry on a PBMC aliquot from every donor. The CDR3 goes from the cysteine to the phenylalanine over 15 residues. The DNA shown is the 45-base CDR3, in frame from base 1. The germline V gene supplies CDR1 MNHNS and CDR2 SASEGT. To prepare the library, 5' RACE was applied. Sequencing relied on an Illumina HiSeq 2500. A second PCR of roughly 7 to 11 cycles was performed with a sample-barcoded 5' primer and a J-beta primer mix. Each TCR beta cDNA molecule received a unique molecular identifier from a template-switch 5' adaptor carrying 12 random nucleotides. At least 2.5 million CDR3-containing paired-end reads were obtained from each sample. First-strand cDNA was synthesized from all RNA with the Mint cDNA synthesis kit, primed by a TRBC-specific oligonucleotide. Following uracil-DNA glycosylase treatment, a first 18-cycle PCR with universal primers M1SS and BC2_uni_R was performed on all cDNA. Regarding the original processing steps: For normalization, 1 million high-quality reads were randomly selected from each sample, with every read carrying a distinct molecular identifier. Instead of being binned into consensus sequences, reads with shared molecular identifiers were discarded. CDR3 identification, clonotype clustering and error correction used MiTCR with a Q25 quality threshold and the strictest error-elimination algorithm. A nonparametric unseen species model with Euler transformation was used to estimate lower-bound total TCR beta diversity. The public sequencing data were trimmed at Q25 with fastp and processed into clonotypes with MiXCR by TCRdb, which kept only in-frame beta chains. Records with the same CDR3 protein are collapsed into one entry carrying the most frequent genes and DNA. It is TCRdb's table, rather than the study itself, that gives the V and J calls and clone size. The sample table lists 500,000 to 700,000 distinct CDR3 sequences, about 30% of them with a count of one. In total, the top ten clones hold more than 15% of the sample.

Summary of the overall study and its limitations: Observed TCR beta diversity per million T cells fell roughly linearly with age, and a significant reduction was already apparent by age about 38. Estimates of total diversity from one million sequenced T cells were regarded as lower bounds and underestimates. The percentage of naive T cells measured by flow cytometry correlated strongly with observed TCR beta diversity. Compared with the aged group, the long-lived group had more naive CD4+ T cells, fewer expanded clones and increased TCR diversity, suggesting age selection. Conclusive comparison of naive and antigen-experienced compartments was prevented by the profiling of bulk unsorted PBMCs. The CMV infection status of donors was not known, potentially confounding age-related changes in expanded clonotypes.

Only one count was recorded for this clonotype. Its recognized antigen is unknown. Its ends do not fully match the called genes, so a read error is possible. This sequence uses TRBV6-1 and TRBJ1-4, with TRBD1 identical over 7 junction bases. The receptor's source is a woman over 75 in good health. Sequencing input: blood. CDR3 sequence: CVSSVTGSANEKLFF. The nucleotide sequence is TGTGTCAGCAGTGTGACAGGGTCGGCTAATGAAAAACTGTTTTTT.